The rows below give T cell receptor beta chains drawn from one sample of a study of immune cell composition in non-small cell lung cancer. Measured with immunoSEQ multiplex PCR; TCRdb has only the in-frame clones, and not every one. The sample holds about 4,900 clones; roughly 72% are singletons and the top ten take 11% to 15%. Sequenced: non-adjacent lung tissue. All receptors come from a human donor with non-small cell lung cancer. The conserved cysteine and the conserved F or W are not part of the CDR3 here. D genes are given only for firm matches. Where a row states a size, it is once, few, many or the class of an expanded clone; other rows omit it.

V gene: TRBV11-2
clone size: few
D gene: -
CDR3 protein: ASSLGSTNLPYEQY

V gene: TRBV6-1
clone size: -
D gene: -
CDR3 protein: ASSEWGSSNQPQH

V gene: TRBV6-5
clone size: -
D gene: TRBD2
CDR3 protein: ASSYAGTTYNEQF

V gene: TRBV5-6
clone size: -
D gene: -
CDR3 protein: ASSTREGNGYT

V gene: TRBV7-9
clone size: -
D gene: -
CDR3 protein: ASSLAQGRDNQPQH

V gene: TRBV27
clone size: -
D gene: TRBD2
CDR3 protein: ASSLGLARGNEQF

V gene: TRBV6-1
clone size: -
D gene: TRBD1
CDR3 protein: ASSEAGQGRQPQH

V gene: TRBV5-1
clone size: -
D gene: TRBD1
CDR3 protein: ASSLQGTTEAF

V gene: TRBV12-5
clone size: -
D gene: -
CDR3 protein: ASGTDGGVAGAF

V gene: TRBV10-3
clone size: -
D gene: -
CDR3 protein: AISDGGVWEKLF

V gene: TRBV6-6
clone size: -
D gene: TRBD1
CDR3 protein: ATPPSGQVFYEQY

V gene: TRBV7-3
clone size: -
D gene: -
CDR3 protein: ASSLESPFPQRESQPQH

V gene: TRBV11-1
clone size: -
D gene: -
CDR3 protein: ASSSSLSLNSPLH

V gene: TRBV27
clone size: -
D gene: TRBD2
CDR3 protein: ASSLIAGGSSYNEQF

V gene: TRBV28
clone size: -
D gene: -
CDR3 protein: ASSPSGGKTEAF

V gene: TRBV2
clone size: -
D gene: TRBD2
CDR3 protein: ASRRSSGGTYNEQF

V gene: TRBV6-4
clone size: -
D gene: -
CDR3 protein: ASSRDFLGEQY

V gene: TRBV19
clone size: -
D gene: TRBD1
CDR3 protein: ASKGTGDYEQY

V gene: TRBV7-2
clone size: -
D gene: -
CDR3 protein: ASSLTVDYGYT

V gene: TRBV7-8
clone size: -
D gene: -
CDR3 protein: ASSSLNGRRDIQY

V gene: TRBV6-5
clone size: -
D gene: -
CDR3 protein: ASSYSGEGQPQH

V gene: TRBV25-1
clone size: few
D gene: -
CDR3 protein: ASSESGGAFEKLF

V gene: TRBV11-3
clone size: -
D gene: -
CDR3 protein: ASSLESDTQY

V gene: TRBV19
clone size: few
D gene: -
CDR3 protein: ASSPSIQY

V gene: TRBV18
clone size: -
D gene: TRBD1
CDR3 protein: ASSPIVTGANYGYT

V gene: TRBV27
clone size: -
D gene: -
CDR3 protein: ASSLSRQGRYGYT

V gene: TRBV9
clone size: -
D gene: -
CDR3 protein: ASSSRVYTGELF

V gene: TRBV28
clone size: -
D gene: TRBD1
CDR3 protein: ASSLWSGGAYNEQF

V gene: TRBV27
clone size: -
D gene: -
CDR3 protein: ASSLAGRFTEAF

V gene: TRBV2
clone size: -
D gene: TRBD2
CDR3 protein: ASSAGGPYEQY

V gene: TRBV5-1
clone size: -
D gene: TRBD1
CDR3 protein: ASSLVVDRGRAF

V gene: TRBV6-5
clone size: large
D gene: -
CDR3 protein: ASSRTLRTGELF

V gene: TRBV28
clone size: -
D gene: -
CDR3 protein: ASLQLNYGYT

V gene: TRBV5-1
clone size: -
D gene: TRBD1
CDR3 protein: ASSPEGASHSPLH

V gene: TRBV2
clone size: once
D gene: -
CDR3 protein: ASSEGHGGETQY

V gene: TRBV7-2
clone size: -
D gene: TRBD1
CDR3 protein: ASSLRGQTTDTQY

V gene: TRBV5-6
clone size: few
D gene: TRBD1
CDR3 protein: ASISGTGINYGYT

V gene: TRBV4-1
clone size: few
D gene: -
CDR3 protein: ASSQWGRNQLSYEQY

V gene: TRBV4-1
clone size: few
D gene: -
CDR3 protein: ASSQAPYVRDTEAF

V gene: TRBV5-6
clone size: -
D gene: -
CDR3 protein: ASSSWVLGHYEQY

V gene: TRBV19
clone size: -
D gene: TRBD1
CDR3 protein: ASSMGQWGRELF

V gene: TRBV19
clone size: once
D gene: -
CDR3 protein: ASSIWQNQETQY

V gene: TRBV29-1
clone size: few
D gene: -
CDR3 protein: SVEDPDKTYEQY

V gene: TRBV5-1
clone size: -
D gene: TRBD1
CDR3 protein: ASSLGTGGTDTQY

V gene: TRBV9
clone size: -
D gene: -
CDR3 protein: ASSVAAQGRFEKLF

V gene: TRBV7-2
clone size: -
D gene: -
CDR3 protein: ASSGQAKNIQY

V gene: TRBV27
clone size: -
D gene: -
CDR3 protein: ASSTQGGGLNTGELF

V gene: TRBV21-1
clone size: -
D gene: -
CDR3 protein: ASSVKVGDRVPLYYEQY

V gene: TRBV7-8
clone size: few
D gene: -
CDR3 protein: ASSLLGSPRWYGYT

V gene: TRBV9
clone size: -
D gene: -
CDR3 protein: ASSPGGLQETQY

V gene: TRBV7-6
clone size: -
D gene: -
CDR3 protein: ASSPRRAGSTDTQY

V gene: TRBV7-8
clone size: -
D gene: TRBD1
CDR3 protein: ASRSGTGPYEQY

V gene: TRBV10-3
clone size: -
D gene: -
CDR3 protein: AISSPQGEGIEAF

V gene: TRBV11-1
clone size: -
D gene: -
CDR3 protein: ASSFGERYEQY

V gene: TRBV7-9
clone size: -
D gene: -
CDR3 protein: ASSPAGGLVTGELF

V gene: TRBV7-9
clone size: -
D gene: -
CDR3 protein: ASRKGEANTGELF

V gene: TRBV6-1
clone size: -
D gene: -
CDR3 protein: ASSEAGAVGYNEQF

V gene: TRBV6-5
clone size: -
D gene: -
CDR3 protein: ASSYRRDTEAF

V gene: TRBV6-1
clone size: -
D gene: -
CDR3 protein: ASKDGQSTNSPLH

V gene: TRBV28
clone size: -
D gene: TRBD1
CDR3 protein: ASSRPGQFEAF